These 17 T cell receptor beta chains originate from one sample sequenced in a study of cytomegalovirus exposure and HLA in healthy donors. PCR was performed using 60 Vbeta and 13 Jbeta primers. TCRdb keeps only in-frame clones here, not all; method: immunoSEQ multiplex PCR. The sample includes fewer than 150,000 clones, 60% to 80% of them seen just once. Sequences were obtained from PBMCs. All receptors come from a male donor in good health and CMV-seronegative.

This chain connects TRBV2 to TRBJ1-2; D call uncertain. CDR3 length equals 14 residues. CDR1 is SNHLY, CDR2 FYNNEI, per germline. V shed 3 bases and J shed 8 bases, with 16 bases lying between them. The DNA of the CDR3 is TGTGCCAGCAGTGACGAGGCGGTCACCGGGGGCTACACCTTC. Its protein is CASSDEAVTGGYTF.

The chain joins TRBV18 to TRBJ1-1, with TRBD1 identical over 7 bases. CDR1 is KGHSH, CDR2 LQKENI, per germline. V shed 4 bases, J shed 6 bases, and the junction held 5 bases outside the gene matches. CDR3 length: 13 residues. The CDR3 DNA reads TGTGCCAGCTCACGTGACAGGGAATCTGAAGCTTTCTTT. Protein product: CASSRDRESEAFF.

This clone was seen a handful of times. The chain employs TRBV4-3 and TRBJ2-3; TRBD2 matches 12 bases. J lost 7 bases, V lost 3 bases, and 5 bases had no gene match. CDR1 and CDR2 from the germline V gene are LGHNA and YSLEER. This CDR3 has 15 amino acids. CDR3 protein: CASSQPSGGANTQYF. The CDR3 bases are TGCGCCAGCAGCCAGCCTAGCGGGGGGGCCAATACGCAGTATTTT.

The chain uses TRBV7-2 and TRBJ2-1; 8 bases are shared with TRBD2. The CDR3 extends over 16 amino acids. Germline loops: CDR1 SGHTA, CDR2 FQGNSA. Unmatched junction bases numbered 10, after V lost 4 bases and J lost 5 bases. As DNA, the CDR3 is TGTGCCAGCAGCTCGCTAGCGGGCGGACTGAACAATGAGCAGTTCTTC. It specifies CASSSLAGGLNNEQFF.

The chain recombines TRBV13 with TRBJ1-2; D might be TRBD1 (6 bases). Trimming cost V 8 bases and J 4 bases, with 20 bases left between them. Germline V gene lookup returns CDR1 PRHDT and CDR2 FYEKMQ (reference sequence). This CDR3 has 15 residues. CDR3 protein: CASATFRQGSYGYTF. The CDR3 region has the DNA TGTGCCAGCGCAACATTCAGGCAGGGGAGCTATGGCTACACCTTC. Full variable domain (rest looked up from reference TRBV13 and TRBJ1-2): AAGVIQSPRHLIKEKRETATLKCYPIPRHDTVYWYQQGPGQDPQFLISFYEKMQSDKGSIPDRFSAQQFSDYHSELNMSSLELGDSALYFCASATFRQGSYGYTFGSGTRLTVV.

The V call is TRBV7-2, the J call TRBJ1-5; no definite D call. The CDR3 runs 16 residues. The V end lost 1 base, the J end lost 3 bases, and 13 bases lay between the germline ends. The germline CDR1 and CDR2 sequences are SGHTA and FQGNSA. CDR3: CASSLGWRADNQPQHF. Here the CDR3 DNA reads TGTGCCAGCAGCTTAGGATGGAGGGCGGACAATCAGCCCCAGCATTTT. The full variable domain, completed using reference TRBV7-2 and TRBJ1-5, is GAGVSQSPSNKVTEKGKDVELRCDPISGHTALYWYRQSLGQGLEFLIYFQGNSAPDKSGLPSDRFSAERTGGSVSTLTIQRTQQEDSAVYLCASSLGWRADNQPQHFGDGTRLSIL.

V is TRBV27 and J is TRBJ1-6; TRBD1 is a possible D gene (5 bases). CDR3 length equals 15 residues. Trimming cost V 1 base and J 5 bases, with 9 bases left between them. In germline, CDR1 is MNHEY, CDR2 SMNVEV (reference sequence). In DNA form, the CDR3 reads TGTGCCAGCAGTTTATTCGCAGGGCATAATTCACCCCTCCACTTT. This translates into CASSLFAGHNSPLHF.

This clone appeared a few times. This chain joins TRBV27 and TRBJ2-3; a weak D match, TRBD1 (7 bases). Trimming left V 9 bases short and J 7 bases short, with 17 bases between. The CDR3 extends over 13 amino acids. Germline-derived CDR1 and CDR2 are MNHEY and SMNVEV (reference sequence). The CDR3 reads CASGGTEKNTQYF. CDR3 sequence (DNA): TGTGCCAGTGGAGGGACAGAGAAAAATACGCAGTATTTT.

The chain couples TRBV7-2 to TRBJ2-7; the D gene is possibly TRBD1 (5 bases). The CDR3 runs to 13 residues. CDR1 is SGHTA and CDR2 is FQGNSA in the germline V gene. Trimming cost V 2 bases and J 2 bases, with 7 bases left between them. DNA for the CDR3: TGTGCCAGCAGCTTACAGGGTACCTACGAGCAGTACTTC. Protein sequence: CASSLQGTYEQYF.

The table lists this clone with a few counts. In nucleotides, the CDR3 is TGTGCCAGCAGAAGCGCCACAGGGGCTGGAAACACCATATATTTT. Translation: CASRSATGAGNTIYF. This chain links TRBV27 with TRBJ1-3; 7 bases fit TRBD1. V trimming: 6 bases; J trimming: 2 bases; junction bases outside the gene matches: 7. CDR3 length equals 15 residues. CDR1 and CDR2 (germline): MNHEY, SMNVEV (reference sequence).

V gene TRBV7-2 combines with J gene TRBJ2-4; D call uncertain. V was trimmed by 4 bases and J by 0 bases, leaving 13 bases between them. CDR1 and CDR2 from the germline V gene are SGHTA and FQGNSA. The CDR3 is made up of 16 amino acids. The CDR3 reads CASSSSRLLAKNIQYF. Here the CDR3 DNA reads TGTGCCAGCAGCTCTTCTAGACTTCTAGCCAAAAACATTCAGTACTTC.

The chain is built from TRBV5-1 and TRBJ1-1, with D unresolved. V was cut by 4 bases and J by 2 bases, with 9 bases left in between. Germline lookup yields CDR1 SGHRS and CDR2 YFSETQ. The CDR3 has 13 amino acids. As DNA, the CDR3 is TGCGCCAGCAGCATTGACACTAACACTGAAGCTTTCTTT. It codes for CASSIDTNTEAFF.

The V call is TRBV7-9, the J call TRBJ2-3; D might be TRBD1 (7 bases). The CDR3 runs 14 residues. Trimming pared 7 bases from V and 3 bases from J, leaving 14 bases between. CDR1 is SEHNR, CDR2 FQNEAQ, per germline (reference sequence). The CDR3 nucleotides are TGTGCCAGCATCCAGGGGGGCATGACAGATACGCAGTATTTT. This sequence encodes CASIQGGMTDTQYF.

The chain is built from TRBV28 and TRBJ2-7; D perhaps matches TRBD2 (8 bases). CDR3 length equals 15 residues. CDR1 and CDR2 from the germline V gene are MDHEN and SYDVKM. V gave up 6 bases and J gave up 0 bases, with 15 bases separating them. The CDR3 here is CASSGRDSSSYEQYF. CDR3 sequence (DNA): TGTGCCAGCAGCGGGAGGGACAGTAGCTCCTACGAGCAGTACTTC. The full variable domain, with the rest looked up from reference TRBV28 and TRBJ2-7, is DVKVTQSSRYLVKRTGEKVFLECVQDMDHENMFWYRQDPGLGLRLIYFSYDVKMKEKGDIPEGYSVSREKKERFSLILESASTNQTSMYLCASSGRDSSSYEQYFGPGTRLTVT.

For this clone: Given the absence of the conserved phenylalanine or tryptophan at the CDR3 end, a read error is likely. No DNA is shown, since the ends of the CDR3 on it are uncertain; the CDR3 is the one TCRdb lists. V and J are TRBV2 and TRBJ2-7; TRBD2 is the table's D call, not checked against the DNA. The CDR3 extends over 14 residues, inclusive of both ends. Germline V gene lookup returns CDR1 SNHLY and CDR2 FYNNEI. This CDR3 is CASSFTLTLREIVN.

V is TRBV28 and J is TRBJ1-1; possible D gene TRBD1, 5 bases. Germline loops: CDR1 MDHEN, CDR2 SYDVKM. The CDR3 is 16 residues long. V was clipped by 5 bases and J by 2 bases, with 18 bases between them. The CDR3 loop is CASSLPTRVSNTEAFF. CDR3 DNA: TGTGCCAGCAGTCTACCAACCAGGGTTAGTAACACTGAAGCTTTCTTT.

The J gene is TRBJ1-1, the V gene TRBV15; unclear D gene. The CDR3 is 14 amino acids. V shed 0 bases and J shed 10 bases, with 15 bases lying between them. Germline V CDR1 and CDR2: LNHNV, YYDKDF (reference sequence). The CDR3 DNA is TGTGCCACCAGCAGAGATTCATATGCAAGGAGAGCTTTCTTT. Protein: CATSRDSYARRAFF.